This T cell receptor (beta chain) was identified during a study of blood T cell repertoires in COVID-19. At the level of the study: From T cells, B-cell-depleted T cells, or PBMCs came the material, which was cDNA or gDNA.

This CDR3 has 15 amino acids. CDR1 and CDR2 (germline): MNHEY, SVGAGI. The V and J ends lost 0 bases and 4 bases respectively, with 13 bases between them. The assay was immunoSEQ multiplex PCR, and TCRdb's table has in-frame clones only and misses some. The sample contains tens of thousands of clones, 85% to 90% of which appear only once. Specimen: peripheral blood. The chain recombines TRBV6-5 with TRBJ2-7, with TRBD1 as a possible D gene (6 bases). The sequence came from a human donor with active COVID-19. The donor label of this sample is uncertain. The CDR3 DNA follows: TGTGCCAGCAGTTACTCACGGGACACTAAGTACGAGCAGTACTTC. This gives the protein CASSYSRDTKYEQYF.